The 13 T cell receptor beta chains below come from one sample, sequenced in a study of blood T cell repertoires in COVID-19. The protocol was immunoSEQ multiplex PCR, while the TCRdb copy is restricted to in-frame clones and leaves out a portion. The sample comprises some 490,000 clones, 75% to 90% of which are singletons, and 3% to 4% rests with the top ten. Material: peripheral blood. The receptor set was obtained from a human donor in a cohort sampled during active COVID-19.

The genes are TRBV5-1 and TRBJ2-7; 8 bases align to TRBD1. This CDR3 has 13 amino acids. With 1 base clipped from V and 10 bases from J, the junction kept 7 bases outside the gene matches. Germline V gene data show CDR1 as SGHRS and CDR2 as YFSETQ. CDR3 region: CASSLTGQGGQYF. The CDR3 nucleotides read TGCGCCAGCAGCTTGACCGGACAGGGAGGACAGTACTTC.

This sequence joins TRBV6-1 and TRBJ1-4, with TRBD1 as a possible D gene (6 bases). The CDR3 is 14 residues long. CDR1 is MNHNS and CDR2 is SASEGT in the germline V gene. The ends were cut back, 1 base at V and 9 bases at J, with 12 bases in the middle. The CDR3 is CASSEGTGWKKLFF. In DNA form, the CDR3 reads TGTGCCAGCAGTGAAGGAACAGGGTGGAAAAAACTGTTTTTT.

The chain uses TRBV27 and TRBJ1-2; D perhaps matches TRBD1 (6 bases). The V and J ends lost 6 bases and 4 bases respectively, with 21 bases between them. The germline CDR1 and CDR2 sequences are MNHEY and SMNVEV (reference sequence). CDR3 length: 16 amino acids. CDR3 protein: CASRGGAGGLGYGYTF. As DNA, the CDR3 is TGTGCCAGCAGGGGTGGGGCGGGGGGCCTGGGCTATGGCTACACCTTC.

This rearrangement joins TRBV7-3 to TRBJ2-3; 7 bases map to TRBD2. CDR1 is SGHTA and CDR2 is FQGTGA in the germline V gene. The J segment lost 4 bases and the V segment lost 1 base, leaving 5 bases of the junction unmatched. CDR3 length equals 15 residues. CDR3 DNA: TGTGCCAGCAGCTTAATTCCTAGCGGCCCAGATACGCAGTATTTT. It translates to CASSLIPSGPDTQYF.

The V call is TRBV6-2 or TRBV6-3, the J call TRBJ1-1; a possible D gene is TRBD1 (6 bases). V lost 6 bases and J lost 8, with 25 bases in between. CDR1 and CDR2 (germline): MNHEY, SVGEGT. CDR3 length: 16 amino acids. The CDR3 here is CASSLPRTVLEGEAFF. The DNA of the CDR3 is TGTGCCAGCAGCTTACCCCGGACAGTGCTTGAGGGAGAAGCTTTCTTT.

V and J are TRBV7-9 and TRBJ2-5, with TRBD1 as a possible D gene (7 bases). The germline V gene encodes CDR1 SEHNR and CDR2 FQNEAQ (reference sequence). The V end lost 3 bases, the J end lost 3 bases, and 11 bases lay between the germline ends. The CDR3 runs to 14 residues. CDR3 nucleotides: TGTGCCAGCAGCTTCAGGGGGGTGGAAGAGACCCAGTACTTC. Translating gives CASSFRGVEETQYF.

V is TRBV3-1 (or the pseudogene TRBV3-2) and J is TRBJ1-6, with D unresolved. This CDR3 is built from 14 residues. In germline, CDR1 is LGHDT, CDR2 YNNKEL (reference sequence). The V and J ends lost 1 base and 7 bases respectively, with 8 bases between them. CDR3 sequence: CASSQGGGNSPLHF. For the CDR3, the DNA is TGTGCCAGCAGCCAAGGGGGAGGGAATTCACCCCTCCACTTT.

This rearrangement joins TRBV5-6 to TRBJ2-7; possibly TRBD2 for D (5 bases). The germline V and J ends were trimmed by 4 bases and 5 bases, with 13 bases remaining between them. The CDR3 totals 13 residues. The V gene's germline CDR1 is SGHDT and CDR2 YYEEEE. The CDR3 spells CASSPGVGDEQYF. As DNA, the CDR3 is TGTGCCAGCAGCCCCGGGGTAGGTGACGAGCAGTACTTC.

The chain recombines TRBV10-1 with TRBJ1-2; 8 nucleotides align to TRBD1. The CDR3 spans 15 residues. Looked up from germline, CDR1 is WNHNN and CDR2 is SYGVQD (reference sequence). Trimming cost V 6 bases and J 4 bases; bases outside gene matches: 10. CDR3 DNA: TGCGCCAGCAGCCCCGGACAGGGATCGATCTATGGCTACACCTTC. It specifies CASSPGQGSIYGYTF.

This chain links TRBV27 with TRBJ1-2; D is uncertain. There are 14 residues in the CDR3. Germline-derived CDR1 and CDR2 are MNHEY and SMNVEV (reference sequence). V lost 0 bases to trimming and J lost 2 bases, with 7 bases between them. CDR3 in amino acids: CASSLSGQNYGYTF. The CDR3 DNA reads TGTGCCAGCAGTTTATCTGGCCAGAACTATGGCTACACCTTC.

The chain is built from TRBV19 and TRBJ1-4; tentatively, D is TRBD1 (5 bases). The CDR3 loop spans 17 amino acids. CDR1 and CDR2 from the germline V gene are LNHDA and SQIVND (reference sequence). V was clipped by 3 bases and J by 4 bases, with 18 bases between them. CDR3 DNA: TGTGCCAGTAGTATCTTTAGTCCGGCAGGGTTTAATGAAAAACTGTTTTTT. It encodes CASSIFSPAGFNEKLFF.

The chain is built from TRBV7-3 and TRBJ2-2; a possible D gene is TRBD2 (7 bases). From germline, CDR1 is SGHTA and CDR2 FQGTGA. The CDR3 extends over 17 amino acids. The ends were cut back, 2 bases at V and 5 bases at J, with 18 bases in the middle. The CDR3 loop is CASSLDGGGRRTGELFF. The CDR3 nucleotides read TGTGCCAGCAGCTTAGATGGGGGCGGGAGACGAACCGGGGAGCTGTTTTTT.

The CDR3 reads CASRLGGPVSEQYF. The CDR3 nucleotides read TGTGCCAGCCGGTTGGGGGGGCCCGTCTCCGAGCAGTACTTC. The rearrangement joins TRBV27 to TRBJ2-7, with D perhaps TRBD2 (7 bases). Trimming removed 8 bases at V and 6 bases at J, with 20 bases between. This CDR3 region has 14 residues. Germline V gene data show CDR1 as MNHEY and CDR2 as SMNVEV (reference sequence).